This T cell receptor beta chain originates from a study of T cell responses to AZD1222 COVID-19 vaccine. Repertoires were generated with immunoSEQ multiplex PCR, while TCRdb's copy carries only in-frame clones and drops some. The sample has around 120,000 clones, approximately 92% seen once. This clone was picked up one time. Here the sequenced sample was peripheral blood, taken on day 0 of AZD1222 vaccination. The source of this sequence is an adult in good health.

This CDR3 reads CASSSSDWGAQGNEQFF. In DNA, the CDR3 is TGTGCCAGCAGCTCCTCAGACTGGGGGGCACAGGGCAATGAGCAGTTCTTC. The genes are TRBV7-9 and TRBJ2-1, with D possibly called TRBD1 or TRBD2 (6 bases each). Trimming stripped 4 bases from V and 6 bases from J, with 22 bases between. Germline assignment: CDR1 SEHNR and CDR2 FQNEAQ (reference sequence). The CDR3 is 17 residues long. The full variable domain, with the rest looked up from reference TRBV7-9 and TRBJ2-1, is DTGVSQNPRHKITKRGQNVTFRCDPISEHNRLYWYRQTLGQGPEFLTYFQNEAQLEKSRLLSDRFSAERPKGSFSTLEIQRTEQGDSAMYLCASSSSDWGAQGNEQFFGPGTRLTVL.